The entry below describes one T cell receptor beta chain. Its antigen remains unknown. The data were obtained in a study of T cells after yellow fever vaccination. Broader study findings: Contamination of FACS-sorted repertoires by abundant clonotypes from the bulk population could occur. After the booster, 96% of CD4 and 75% to 90% of CD8 primary-response clones were re-detected.

There are 14 residues in the CDR3. Germline lookup yields CDR1 SQVTM and CDR2 ANQGSEA. Between the trimmed V and J ends, which lost 4 bases and 1 base, there was a span of 13 bases. The study made its TCR cDNA through 5'RACE template switching. That step introduced a universal primer site along with UMIs. TCRdb used MiXCR to reprocess the 5' RACE reads, holding one entry per CDR3 protein. The sample shows 250,000 to 350,000 distinct CDR3 sequences, around 4.4% of them seen only once. The clonotype comes from a man between 18 and 29 years old who received the YFV17D yellow fever vaccine. The V gene is TRBV29-1, the J gene TRBJ1-1; a weak D match, TRBD1 (6 bases). The sequencing used PBMCs, collected 15 days after the yellow fever booster vaccination. In DNA form, the CDR3 reads TGCAGCGTTGCCGTAACAGGGAAGAACACTGAAGCTTTCTTT. It encodes CSVAVTGKNTEAFF.